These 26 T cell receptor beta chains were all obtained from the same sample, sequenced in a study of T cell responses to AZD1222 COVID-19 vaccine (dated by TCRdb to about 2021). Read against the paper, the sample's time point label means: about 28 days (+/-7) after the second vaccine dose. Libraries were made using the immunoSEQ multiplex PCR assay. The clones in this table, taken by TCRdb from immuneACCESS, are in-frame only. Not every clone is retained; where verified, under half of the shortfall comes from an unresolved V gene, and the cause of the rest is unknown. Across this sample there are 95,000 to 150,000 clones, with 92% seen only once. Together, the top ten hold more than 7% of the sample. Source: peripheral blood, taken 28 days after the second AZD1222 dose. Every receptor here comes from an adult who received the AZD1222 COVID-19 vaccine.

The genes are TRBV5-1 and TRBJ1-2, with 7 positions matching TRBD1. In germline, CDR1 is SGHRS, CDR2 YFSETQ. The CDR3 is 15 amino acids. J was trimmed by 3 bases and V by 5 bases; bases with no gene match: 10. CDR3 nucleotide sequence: TGCGCCAGCAGAACAGGGGAAGGTCGGTACTATGGCTACACCTTC. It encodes CASRTGEGRYYGYTF.

CDR3 DNA: TGTGCCTGTAGCACTGGGAACTACGAGCAGTACTTC. Protein product: CACSTGNYEQYF. The chain has TRBV21-1 and TRBJ2-7. TRBV21-1 is flagged as a pseudogene. The CDR3 has 12 amino acids.

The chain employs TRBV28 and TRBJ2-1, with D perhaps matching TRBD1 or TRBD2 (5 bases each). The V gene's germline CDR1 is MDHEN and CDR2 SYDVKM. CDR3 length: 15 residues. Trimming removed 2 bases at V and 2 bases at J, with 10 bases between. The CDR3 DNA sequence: TGTGCCAGCAGTTTAGGGGGACGGACCTACAATGAGCAGTTCTTC. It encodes CASSLGGRTYNEQFF.

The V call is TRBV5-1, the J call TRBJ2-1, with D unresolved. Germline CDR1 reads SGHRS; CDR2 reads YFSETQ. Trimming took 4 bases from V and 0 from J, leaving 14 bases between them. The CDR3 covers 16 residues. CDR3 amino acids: CASSPTGRSSYNEQFF. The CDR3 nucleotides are TGCGCCAGCAGCCCAACCGGGCGTAGCTCCTACAATGAGCAGTTCTTC. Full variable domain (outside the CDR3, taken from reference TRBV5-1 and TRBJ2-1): KAGVTQTPRYLIKTRGQQVTLSCSPISGHRSVSWYQQTPGQGLQFLFEYFSETQRNKGNFPGRFSGRQFSNSRSEMNVSTLELGDSALYLCASSPTGRSSYNEQFFGPGTRLTVL.

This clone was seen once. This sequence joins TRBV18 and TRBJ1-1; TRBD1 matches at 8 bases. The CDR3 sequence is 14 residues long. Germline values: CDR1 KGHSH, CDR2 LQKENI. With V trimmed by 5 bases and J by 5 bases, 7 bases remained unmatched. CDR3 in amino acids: CASSADRERTEAFF. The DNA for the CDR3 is TGTGCCAGCTCAGCGGACAGGGAGAGGACTGAAGCTTTCTTT.

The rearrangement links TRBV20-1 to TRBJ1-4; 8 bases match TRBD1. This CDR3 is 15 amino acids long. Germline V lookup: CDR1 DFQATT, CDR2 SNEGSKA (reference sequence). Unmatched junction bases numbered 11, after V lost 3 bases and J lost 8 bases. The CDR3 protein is CSASSLVTGVEKLFF. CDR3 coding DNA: TGCAGTGCTAGTTCTCTCGTGACAGGGGTCGAAAAACTGTTTTTT.

The CDR3 DNA follows: TGTGCCAGCAGCTTAGCGGGAGGCGGGCAAAATGAGCAGTTCTTC. Translation gives CASSLAGGGQNEQFF. The V call is TRBV11-2, the J call TRBJ2-1, with 7 positions matching TRBD2. This CDR3 comprises 15 residues. With 1 base clipped from V and 7 bases from J, the junction kept 7 bases outside the gene matches. Germline-derived CDR1 and CDR2 are SGHAT and FQNNGV.

The CDR3 DNA is TGTGCCAGCAGTCTGCTAGGGCCTGCAGATGGGGCCAACGTCCTGACTTTC. This gives the protein CASSLLGPADGANVLTF. The rearrangement uses TRBV27 and TRBJ2-6; D remains ambiguous. Trimming removed 5 bases from V and 3 bases from J, with 17 bases in between. Germline V gives CDR1 MNHEY, CDR2 SMNVEV (reference sequence). The CDR3 covers 17 residues.

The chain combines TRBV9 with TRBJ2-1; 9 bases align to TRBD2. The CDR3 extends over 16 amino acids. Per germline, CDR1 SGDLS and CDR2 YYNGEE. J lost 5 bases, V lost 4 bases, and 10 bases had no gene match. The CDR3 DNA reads TGTGCCAGCAGCCCCCCGCGAGCGGGGGGACACAATGAGCAGTTCTTC. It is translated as CASSPPRAGGHNEQFF.

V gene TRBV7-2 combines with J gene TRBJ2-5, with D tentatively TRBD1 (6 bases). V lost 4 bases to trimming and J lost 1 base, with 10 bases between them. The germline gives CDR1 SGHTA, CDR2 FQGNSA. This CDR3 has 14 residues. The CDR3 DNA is TGTGCCAGCAGCTCGACCAGGGGCCAAGAGACCCAGTACTTC. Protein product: CASSSTRGQETQYF.

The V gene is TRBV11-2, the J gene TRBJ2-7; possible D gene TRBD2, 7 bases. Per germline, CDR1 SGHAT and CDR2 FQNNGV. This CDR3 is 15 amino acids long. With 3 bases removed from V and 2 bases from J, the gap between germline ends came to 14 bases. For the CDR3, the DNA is TGTGCCAGCAGCTTGGGGGGGACACAGACCTACGAGCAGTACTTC. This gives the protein CASSLGGTQTYEQYF.

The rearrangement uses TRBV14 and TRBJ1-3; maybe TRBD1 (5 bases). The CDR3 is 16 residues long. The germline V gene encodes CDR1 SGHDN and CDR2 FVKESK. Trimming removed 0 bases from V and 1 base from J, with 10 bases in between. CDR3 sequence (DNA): TGTGCCAGCAGCCAAGAAGGGGTGGGTTCTGGAAACACCATATATTTT. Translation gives CASSQEGVGSGNTIYF.

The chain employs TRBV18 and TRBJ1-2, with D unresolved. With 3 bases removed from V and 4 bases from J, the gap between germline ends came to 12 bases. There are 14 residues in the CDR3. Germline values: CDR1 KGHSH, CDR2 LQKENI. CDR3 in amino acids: CASSPYTVGYGYTF. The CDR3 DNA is TGTGCCAGCTCACCGTACACGGTGGGCTATGGCTACACCTTC.

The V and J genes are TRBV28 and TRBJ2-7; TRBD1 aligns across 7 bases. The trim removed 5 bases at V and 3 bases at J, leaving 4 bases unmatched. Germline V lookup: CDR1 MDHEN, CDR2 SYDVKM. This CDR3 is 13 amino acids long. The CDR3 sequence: CASSQTGLYEQYF. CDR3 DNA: TGTGCCAGCAGTCAGACAGGGCTCTACGAGCAGTACTTC.

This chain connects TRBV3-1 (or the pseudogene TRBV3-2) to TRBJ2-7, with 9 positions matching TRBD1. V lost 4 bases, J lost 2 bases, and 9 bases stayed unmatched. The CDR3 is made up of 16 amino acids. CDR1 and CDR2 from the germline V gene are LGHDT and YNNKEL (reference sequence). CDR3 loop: CASSRMPGTGTYEQYF. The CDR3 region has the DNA TGTGCCAGCAGCCGAATGCCGGGGACAGGGACCTACGAGCAGTACTTC.

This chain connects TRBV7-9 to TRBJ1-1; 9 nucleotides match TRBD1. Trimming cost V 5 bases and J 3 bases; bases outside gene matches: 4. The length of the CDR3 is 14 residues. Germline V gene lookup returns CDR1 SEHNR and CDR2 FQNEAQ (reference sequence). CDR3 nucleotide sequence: TGTGCCAGCAGCAAACAGGGGGCGCACACTGAAGCTTTCTTT. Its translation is CASSKQGAHTEAFF.

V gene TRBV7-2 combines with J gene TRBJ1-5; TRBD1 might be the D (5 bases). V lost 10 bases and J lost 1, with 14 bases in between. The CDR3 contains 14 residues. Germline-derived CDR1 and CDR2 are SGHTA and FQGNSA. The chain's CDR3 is CATALWGSNQPQHF. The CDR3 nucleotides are TGTGCCACCGCCCTATGGGGGAGCAATCAGCCCCAGCATTTT.

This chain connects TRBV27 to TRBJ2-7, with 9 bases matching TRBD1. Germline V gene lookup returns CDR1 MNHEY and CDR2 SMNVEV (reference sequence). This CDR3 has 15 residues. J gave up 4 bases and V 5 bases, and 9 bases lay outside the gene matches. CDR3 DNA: TGTGCCAGCAGTCTAGCCGGGACAGGGATTTACGAGCAGTACTTC. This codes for CASSLAGTGIYEQYF.

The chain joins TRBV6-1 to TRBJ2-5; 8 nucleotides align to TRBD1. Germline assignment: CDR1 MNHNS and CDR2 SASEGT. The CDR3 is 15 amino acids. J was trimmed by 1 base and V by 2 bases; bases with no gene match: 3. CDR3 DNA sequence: TGTGCCAGCAGTGAATTTGGACAGGGCCAAGAGACCCAGTACTTC. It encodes CASSEFGQGQETQYF.

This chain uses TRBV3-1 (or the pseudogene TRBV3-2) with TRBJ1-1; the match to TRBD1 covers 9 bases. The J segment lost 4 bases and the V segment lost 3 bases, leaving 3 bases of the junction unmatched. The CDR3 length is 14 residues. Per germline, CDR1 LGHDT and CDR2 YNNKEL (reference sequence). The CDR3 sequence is CASSQTGGRTEAFF. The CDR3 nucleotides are TGTGCCAGCAGCCAGACAGGGGGTCGCACTGAAGCTTTCTTT.

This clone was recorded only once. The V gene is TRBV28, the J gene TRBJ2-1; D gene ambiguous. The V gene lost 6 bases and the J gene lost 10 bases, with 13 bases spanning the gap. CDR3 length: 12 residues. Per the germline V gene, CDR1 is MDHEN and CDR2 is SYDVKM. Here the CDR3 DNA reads TGTGCCAGCAGCTTACCGGTTACAGAGCAGTTCTTC. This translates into CASSLPVTEQFF.

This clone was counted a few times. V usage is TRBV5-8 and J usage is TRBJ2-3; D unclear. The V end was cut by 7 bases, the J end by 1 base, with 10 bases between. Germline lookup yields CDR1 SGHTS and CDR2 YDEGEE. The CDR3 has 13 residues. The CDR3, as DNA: TGTGCCAGCTTAGCTAAGGGCACAGATACGCAGTATTTT. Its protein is CASLAKGTDTQYF.

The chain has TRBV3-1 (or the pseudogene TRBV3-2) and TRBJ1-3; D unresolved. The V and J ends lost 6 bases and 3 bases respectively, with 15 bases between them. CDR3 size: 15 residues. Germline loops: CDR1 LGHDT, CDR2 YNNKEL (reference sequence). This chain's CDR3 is CASRAGPRIGNTIYF. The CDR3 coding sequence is TGTGCCAGCAGAGCAGGACCCAGGATTGGAAACACCATATATTTT.

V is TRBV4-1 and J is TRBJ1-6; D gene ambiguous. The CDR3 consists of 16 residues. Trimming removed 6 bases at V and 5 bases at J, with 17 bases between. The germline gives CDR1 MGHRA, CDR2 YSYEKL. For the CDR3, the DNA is TGCGCCAGCAGTCAACTCCAGGACGGCGATAATTCACCCCTCCACTTT. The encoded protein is CASSQLQDGDNSPLHF.

CDR3 amino acids: CASRDRSNTEAFF. The CDR3 DNA sequence: TGTGCCAGTAGGGACAGGTCGAACACTGAAGCTTTCTTT. This sequence joins TRBV19 and TRBJ1-1, with TRBD1 identical over 7 bases. The CDR3 contains 13 residues. Germline assignment: CDR1 LNHDA and CDR2 SQIVND (reference sequence). V dropped 6 bases and J dropped 1; count of bases not matched to a gene: 2.

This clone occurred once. The CDR3 loop is CASSLGNDYTEAFF. Here the CDR3 DNA reads TGCGCCAGCAGCTTGGGAAACGATTACACTGAAGCTTTCTTT. The genes are TRBV5-1 and TRBJ1-1; D is unresolved. CDR3 length: 14 residues. The V end was cut by 0 bases, the J end by 3 bases, with 9 bases between. CDR1 and CDR2 (germline): SGHRS, YFSETQ.